Listed below are T cell receptor beta chains from one sample, sequenced in a study of T cell repertoires in cytomegalovirus infection. These receptors are not linked to any known antigen. TCRdb passed the reads through MiXCR, listing each CDR3 protein once. Here the sample spans some 560,000 distinct CDR3 sequences, around two fifths being singletons. This material consisted of cultured PBMCs, taken from culture after CMV antigen stimulation. Source of these receptors: a human donor in good health (CMV status not recorded). Some clones in this sample may be carry-over from other donors' samples. CDR3s include the opening cysteine and the closing phenylalanine or tryptophan. A D gene is named only where the DNA matches it firmly. Clone size is shown for a subset of rows, as once, few, many or a class of expanded clone.

j_call d_call v_call clone_size cdr3_length cdr3_nt cdr3_aa
TRBJ2-2 TRBD1 TRBV7-2 NA 18 TGTGCCAGCAGTTTACGTAGCGCCAGGGGGCCCGACACCGGGGAGCTGTTTTTT CASSLRSARGPDTGELFF
TRBJ2-3 NA TRBV4-2 NA 14 TGTGCCAGCAGCCCGAAGGACCGGGACCGCACGCAGTATTTT CASSPKDRDRTQYF
TRBJ1-5 TRBD1 TRBV7-2 many 17 TGTGCCAGCAGTCCGGGACAGGGTCATATGAGCAATCAGCCCCAGCATTTT CASSPGQGHMSNQPQHF
TRBJ1-4 NA TRBV19 few 13 TGTGCCAGTGGCCAGTCAACTAATGAAAAACTTTTTTTT CASGQSTNEKLFF
TRBJ2-7 NA TRBV27 NA 18 TGTGCCAGCAGTCCAACCCCCTACAGGGATTTCTTTAACCACGAGCAGTACTTC CASSPTPYRDFFNHEQYF
TRBJ2-1 NA TRBV7-8 NA 16 TGTGCCAGCAGCCCCCCCCAACAGGGTTCCTACAATGAGCAGTTCTTC CASSPPQQGSYNEQFF
TRBJ2-3 NA TRBV19 few 15 TGTGCCAGTAGTTGGACTGATGCATCCACAGATACGCAGTATTTT CASSWTDASTDTQYF
TRBJ2-4 NA TRBV7-9 NA 16 TGTGCCAGCAGCTTAGGGCCTGAGAAAGCCAAAAACATTCAGTACTTC CASSLGPEKAKNIQYF
TRBJ2-2 NA TRBV19 once 14 TGTGCCAGTACCCCGGGAGCCGGTGGCGGGGAGCTGTTTTTT CASTPGAGGGELFF
TRBJ2-4 TRBD2 TRBV24-1 NA 16 TGTGCCACCAGTTACGGACTAGCAGTAGCCAAAAACATTCAGTACTTC CATSYGLAVAKNIQYF
TRBJ1-2 NA TRBV5-8 NA 13 TGTGCCAGCAGCTTAGGGGTGGAATATGGCTACACCTTC CASSLGVEYGYTF
TRBJ2-5 NA TRBV12-3/TRBV12-4 NA 16 TGTGCCAGCAGTTTAGTGGCTAGCGCTAGCGCTGAGACCCAGTACTTC CASSLVASASAETQYF
TRBJ1-1 NA TRBV12-3/TRBV12-4 few 15 TGTGCCAGCAGTTCCCGTCGGGGCAGGAACACTGAAGCTTTCTTT CASSSRRGRNTEAFF
TRBJ2-3 TRBD2 TRBV18 NA 14 TGTGCCAGCTCCGGACTAGCGGGGCAAGATACGCAGTATTTT CASSGLAGQDTQYF
TRBJ2-1 TRBD2 TRBV4-1 NA 14 TGCGCCAGCAGCCAAGGACTAGCGGGAGACGGGCAGTTCTTC CASSQGLAGDGQFF
TRBJ2-1 NA TRBV19 few 13 TGTGCCAGTAGTACCGGGAGCCACAATGAGCAGTTCTTC CASSTGSHNEQFF
TRBJ2-1 NA TRBV12-3/TRBV12-4 NA 15 TGTGCCAGCAGTTTATTCGGGAGTAACCACAATGAGCAGTTCTTC CASSLFGSNHNEQFF
TRBJ2-3 TRBD2 TRBV7-6 NA 16 TGTGCCAGCAGCTTACTCGGGACTAGGGTAACAGATACGCAGTATTTT CASSLLGTRVTDTQYF
TRBJ2-3 TRBD1 TRBV20-1 NA 15 TGCAGTGCTCAACCGGGACAGGTTGCAAGAGATACGCAGTATTTT CSAQPGQVARDTQYF
TRBJ2-2 TRBD2 TRBV27 NA 16 TGTGCCAGCAGTTTCCCCGGCGGGGGGGCCCCCGGGGAGCTGTTTTTT CASSFPGGGAPGELFF
TRBJ2-5 NA TRBV20-1 NA 15 TGCAGTGCTAGAGATCGAGCCGGGGCCAGGGAGACCCAGTACTTC CSARDRAGARETQYF
TRBJ2-3 NA TRBV28 NA 15 TGTGCCAGCAGTTTGTCAGGACGGGGTGAAGATACGCAGTATTTT CASSLSGRGEDTQYF
TRBJ1-6 TRBD1 TRBV11-2 many 17 TGTGCCAGCAGCTCCGACAGGGCTAGCTCCTATAATTCACCCCTCCACTTT CASSSDRASSYNSPLHF
TRBJ2-1 NA TRBV20-1 NA 16 TGCAGTGCTAGAGTCGAAAGGGGCCCAGGGTACAATGAGCAGTTCTTC CSARVERGPGYNEQFF
TRBJ1-2 NA TRBV6-6 few 11 TGTGCCAGCAGTGACGCCTTTGGCTACACCTTC CASSDAFGYTF
TRBJ2-2 TRBD1 TRBV12-3/TRBV12-4 few 14 TGTGCCAGCAGGCCAAAGGGGGCATCCGGGGAGCTGTTTTTT CASRPKGASGELFF
TRBJ2-7 NA TRBV2 few 14 TGTGCCATTATACTGGAGGGGAGGACCTACGAGCAGTACTTC CAIILEGRTYEQYF
TRBJ2-3 NA TRBV29-1 NA 12 TGCAGCGTTGAGACGGGAGCAGATACGCAGTATTTT CSVETGADTQYF
TRBJ2-7 NA TRBV6-1 NA 13 TGTGCCAGCAGTCGAATAGACGGCTACGAGCAGTACTTC CASSRIDGYEQYF
TRBJ2-7 NA TRBV12-3/TRBV12-4 NA 11 TGTGCCAGCAGCGAGACTTACGAGCAGTACTTC CASSETYEQYF
TRBJ1-1 NA TRBV12-3/TRBV12-4 once 12 TGTGCCAGCAGTTCCAGGACCGGGGGAGCTTTCTTT CASSSRTGGAFF